Listed below are T cell receptor beta chains from one sample, sequenced in a study of T-cell reconstitution after alpha-beta-depleted transplantation in children. TCRdb itself ran the PCR reads through MiXCR, one entry per CDR3 protein. Here the sample spans hundreds of thousands of distinct CDR3 sequences, 15% to 20% being singletons. Sequenced here: PBMCs, mostly from graft donor cells, sampled 360 days after TCRalphabeta/CD19-depleted stem cell transplant. The receptors stem from a male patient aged 2-10 years who had a stem cell transplant for acute lymphoblastic leukemia, so the T cells may come from the graft donor. Each CDR3 is given with its conserved first and last residue. The listing skips clone size in some rows; elsewhere it reads once, few, many or a size class.

15	TRBV18	TRBJ2-2	NA	CASSPRSKGPGELFF
13	TRBV20-1	TRBJ2-5	few	CSAREAGIETQYF
13	TRBV29-1	TRBJ2-7	many	CSVASGRRYEQYF
14	TRBV4-3	TRBJ1-5	NA	CASSQDRANQPQHF
15	TRBV6-2/TRBV6-3	TRBJ2-2	NA	CASSYSWIRSGELFF
16	TRBV12-3/TRBV12-4	TRBJ2-7	few	CASTFPRRGPNYEQYF
15	TRBV4-2	TRBJ1-2	NA	CASSQSDRSNYGYTF
16	TRBV2	TRBJ2-5	many	CASGFGWTGPRETQYF
16	TRBV7-7	TRBJ2-6	NA	CASSPGTAPGANVLTF
15	TRBV28	TRBJ2-1	NA	CASRAPGLFINEQFF
16	TRBV2	TRBJ2-1	NA	CASSQEGHFSYNEQFF
13	TRBV12-3/TRBV12-4	TRBJ1-6	few	CASSIAGNSPLHF
16	TRBV6-2/TRBV6-3	TRBJ2-7	many	CASSYRRWESEVEQYF
16	TRBV21-1	TRBJ2-4	few	CASSKGTDSRKNIQYF
15	TRBV24-1	TRBJ2-3	NA	CATSDLDGITDTQYF
16	TRBV11-2	TRBJ2-5	NA	CASSLNAGGTQETQYF
19	TRBV6-2/TRBV6-3	TRBJ2-1	few	CASSTWTGGLAGSSNEQFF
15	TRBV4-3	TRBJ2-5	few	CASSQALGAWKTQYF
15	TRBV13	TRBJ2-7	NA	CASSLQGVGDYEQYF
15	TRBV7-2	TRBJ2-7	NA	CASSPQGLAVHEQYF
14	TRBV5-6	TRBJ1-4	many	CASSFWRTNEKLFF
15	TRBV7-8	TRBJ2-7	NA	CASSPGPGLVFEQYF
16	TRBV2	TRBJ2-4	few	CASSGDRTSGKNIQYF
13	TRBV20-1	TRBJ2-7	NA	CSAYPRSYDEQYF
12	TRBV28	TRBJ2-7	few	CASSLRPNEQYF
17	TRBV7-3	TRBJ2-2	few	CASSLSLTQGSAGELFF
14	TRBV9	TRBJ2-5	NA	CASSVDGRQETQYF
15	TRBV9	TRBJ1-1	many	CASSVVGSPNTEAFF
15	TRBV10-3	TRBJ1-3	many	CAIRAGRNSGNTIYF
15	TRBV18	TRBJ2-3	NA	CASSRAGVGTDTQYF
15	TRBV5-5	TRBJ1-2	NA	CASSNIHRTQYGYTF
17	TRBV6-2/TRBV6-3	TRBJ2-3	few	CASRSGPGTAPRNTQYF
17	TRBV12-3/TRBV12-4	TRBJ2-3	NA	CASSFLRGGTGADTQYF
17	TRBV2	TRBJ2-7	NA	CASSEAPTWGGTYEQYF
14	TRBV7-2	TRBJ1-1	few	CASSLAPANTEAFF
16	TRBV4-2	TRBJ2-5	NA	CASSPRTSGRQETQYF
18	TRBV4-2	TRBJ1-4	NA	CASSQFRRGGLDYEKLFF
17	TRBV18	TRBJ2-3	few	CASSSNASWWGTDTQYF
15	TRBV2	TRBJ2-7	many	CASSEESGMVYEQYF
12	TRBV6-5	TRBJ2-7	NA	CASRSYRYEQYF
15	TRBV28	TRBJ2-1	few	CASSRGLARSTEQFF
17	TRBV6-5	TRBJ2-3	NA	CASSYPSRPTSTDTQYF
15	TRBV7-2	TRBJ2-7	few	CASSPSRDSLYEQYF
13	TRBV12-3/TRBV12-4	TRBJ2-2	NA	CASSLRAAGELFF
13	TRBV12-3/TRBV12-4	TRBJ2-1	NA	CASSAGGPREQFF
15	TRBV19	TRBJ1-5	NA	CASSVHRYGNQPQHF
16	TRBV7-6	TRBJ2-1	many	CASSLRMGRDYNEQFF
15	TRBV10-3	TRBJ1-6	many	CAIRQERARDSPLHF
13	TRBV20-1	TRBJ2-5	many	CSAREGVQETQYF
13	TRBV20-1	TRBJ1-2	NA	CSANRGLNYGYTF
15	TRBV4-1	TRBJ1-5	few	CASSQDGTPYQPQHF